This TCR beta chain is drawn from a study of blood T cells in healthy people across ages. The authors ran a second PCR of about 7 to 12 cycles using a sample-barcoded 5' primer and a J-beta primer mix. TCRdb fed the 5' RACE reads into MiXCR, producing one record per CDR3 protein. This table has 800,000 to 950,000 distinct CDR3 sequences, roughly 28% appearing once. Germline CDR1 and CDR2: SGHDT and YYEEEE. Trimming cost V 0 bases and J 8 bases, with 14 bases left between them. This CDR3 is 14 amino acids long. These same data were also listed under a study on T cells of mothers and their children. That source adds: Amplification in the second PCR used the M1S primer, which added sample barcodes and 2-4 random nucleotides.

The chain uses TRBV5-6 and TRBJ1-2, with D unresolved. This receptor was obtained from a woman between 40 and 55 years old in good health. Sequences were obtained from blood. The CDR3: CASSLGQPVWGYTF. The CDR3 DNA is TGTGCCAGCAGCTTGGGCCAGCCCGTATGGGGCTACACCTTC.